This T cell receptor (beta chain) was captured in a study of shared clonotypes between healthy human individuals (dated by TCRdb to 2018 to 2021). Describing the broader study: A couple of women and three men aged 18 to 49 years were included in the cohort. For each donor, CD4 naive and CD4 memory were each given three plates, CD8 naive was given two plates, and CD8 memory was given one plate. The study deeply sequenced blood TCR repertoires of 5 or 6 healthy adults to estimate repertoire size and the extent of clonotype sharing between individuals. Libraries were prepared and TCR repertoires were sequenced by different laboratories using diverse techniques, in order to increase sequencing depth and limit assay-specific biases. Between about 0.85 and 8.9 billion PBMCs per donor were obtained by leukapheresis. The paper as a whole reports these results and caveats: Compared with non-shared clonotypes, clonotypes shared by all four sorted-subset donors had higher generation probabilities. Sharing across a few donors was observed for 5% to 6.5% of naive CD4, 3% to 4% of naive CD8, 2% to 2.5% of memory CD4, and roughly 0.4% of memory CD8 clonotypes. Sampling was restricted to blood, and TCR repertoires in tissue are likely to differ from TCR repertoires in blood. The small number of donors limited the genetic and exposure-history diversity represented. Naive subsets generally had larger estimated clonotype richness than memory subsets. Pairwise subsampling indicated that sequencing depth was expected to affect the degree of clonotype sharing among donors. Even with the large sequencing depth, rarefaction of the sorted-subset datasets indicated that sequencing was incomplete.

Using the deep immunoSEQ assay, multiplex PCR amplified TCR CDR3 regions from genomic DNA. Genomic DNA extracted from each cell subset was distributed evenly over all wells of several immunoSEQ 96-well plates, and each plate served as one replicate. Each replicate PCR for sorted subsets received roughly 200 ng genomic DNA, equal to tens of thousands of T cell genomes. The purified libraries were quantified using a Qubit 3.0 fluorometer, sized with a Bioanalyzer 2100, and then quantified again using the KAPA Library Quantification kit. Every immunoSEQ 96-well plate was sequenced on a separate single-read 150-cycle Illumina NextSeq 550 flow cell. The source study handled its data this way. Because only junctional sequences without quality scores were contained in the immunoSEQ output, filtering matching that applied to full-length reads could not be performed. Sequences were annotated with PyIR, a Python wrapper for IgBLAST v1.9, and V/J genes and CDR3 were assigned using IMGT germline references. Reads were removed for weak V/J assignments (E-value above 1e-6), missing CDR3, stop codons, out-of-frame junctions, or ambiguous translated residues. V3J clonotypes were defined as sequences sharing an identical inferred V gene, J gene, and CDR3 amino acid sequence. To compute the percentage overlap between repertoires, the number of shared unique clonotypes was divided by the size of the smaller repertoire. Repertoire richness was assessed with RTK rarefaction, the Chao1 estimator, and Recon v2.1 estimates of unobserved clonotypes. OLGA was used to compute generation probabilities for all TCRbeta clonotypes that the gDNA method yielded from a handful of donors. The table was pulled from immuneACCESS by TCRdb, which kept in-frame rearrangements only. Such tables lose some clones; where checked, under half of the loss comes from unresolved V genes, and the rest has no known cause. V, J and clone size derive from that table, while D and trimming were established from the DNA sequence. The sample table shows about 2.4 million clones, and approximately 93% are seen once. The ten largest clonotypes hold around 0.37% of the sample.

About this clone: Its antigen is not yet known. It has no much larger one-base neighbor in the sample; base qualities were not kept.

V loses 0 bases, J loses 1 base, and the germline ends lie 8 bases apart. The CDR3 runs 14 amino acids, cysteine and phenylalanine included. Only CDR3 DNA is held: 42 bases, read in frame from base 1. Based on the germline V gene (reference sequence), the CDR1 and CDR2 sequences are SGHNT and YYREEE. The donors were healthy, HIV-negative adults who had no recently reported acute infections or vaccinations. Only Caucasian adults living in Nashville, Tennessee, USA were represented among the donors. Magnetic negative selection was used to enrich CD4+ T cells, after which naive cells were positively selected on CD45RA and the negative fraction became the memory subset. Blood was obtained by leukapheresis, after which PBMCs were separated by Ficoll-Histopaque density gradient centrifugation and cryopreserved in liquid nitrogen vapor phase. Analytical flow cytometry was used to check the purity and quantity of every magnetically sorted T cell population. Each sorted fraction had its genomic DNA isolated and then quantified by UV absorbance on a Nanodrop 2000c.

The rearrangement combines TRBV5-4 with TRBJ2-7; the D segment cannot be called with confidence. This receptor was obtained from a young man in good health. Some clones in this sample may be carry-over from other donors' samples. Sample: naive CD4+ T cells from PBMCs. Interpreted using the paper, the cell subset or site label stands for: CD45RA+ positively selected. In nucleotide form, the sequence is TGTGCCAGCAGCTTGGTTCCGACTTCCTACGAGCAGTACTTC. Its protein reads: CASSLVPTSYEQYF.